This section outlines one T cell receptor beta chain sequence together with its context. Its antigen is as yet unknown. CDR1 MDHEN and CDR2 SYDVKM come from the germline V gene. CDR3 length equals 12 residues. This specimen comes from a study of cytomegalovirus exposure and HLA in healthy donors. Whole-study results and caveats: Associated with cytomegalovirus, according to the listing, were 150 to 200 TCR beta chains. Published work reported that the classifier diagnosed cytomegalovirus status with high specificity and sensitivity. Donors were assumed by presence/absence analyses to have roughly uniform sequencing depth.

Primers: 60 Vbeta forward and 13 Jbeta reverse. Measured with immunoSEQ multiplex PCR; TCRdb has only the in-frame clones, and not every one. The table shows about 120,000 clones, with around 84% occurring only once. The sequenced sample was PBMCs. The chain is built from TRBV28 and TRBJ1-5; TRBD1 is a possible D gene (6 bases). This sequence originates from a young man in good health and CMV-seropositive. The CDR3 region is CTTTGRNQPQHF. The DNA of the CDR3 is TGTACCACAACAGGGCGCAATCAGCCCCAGCATTTT.